This entry is about one TCR beta chain. Its antigen is unidentified. The data were taken from a study of blood T cells in healthy people across ages. Through a sample-barcoded 5' primer and a J-beta primer mix, a second PCR was run for about 6 to 11 cycles. TCRdb passed the 5' RACE reads through MiXCR, listing each CDR3 protein once. The repertoire consists of 540,000 or so distinct CDR3 sequences, with around 50% occurring once and the leading ten covering about 22%. Germline CDR1 KGHSH, CDR2 LQKENI. The CDR3 runs to 15 residues. Trimming pared 1 base from V and 2 bases from J, leaving 12 bases between. A minimum of 7 million PBMCs was isolated per sample. Whole-study findings and limits: Strong correlation existed between TCR beta diversity and naive T cell percentage.

The sequenced material came from blood. The receptor was isolated from an older man in good health. The J gene is TRBJ2-7, the V gene TRBV18; D remains unclear. This CDR3 is CASSPQGGDTYEQYF. DNA of the CDR3: TGTGCCAGCTCACCACAGGGTGGGGATACCTACGAGCAGTACTTC.